This entry lists 11 T cell receptor beta chains sequenced from one sample in a study of blood T cell repertoires in COVID-19. Only in-frame clones appear in the TCRdb table, and some are missing; sequencing was by immunoSEQ multiplex PCR. Found here are more than 90,000 clones, roughly 87% of them singletons; the top ten hold about 20%. The sequenced sample was peripheral blood. These receptors were obtained from a man older than 75 with acute or convalescent COVID-19.

This clone has just a few counts. This chain uses TRBV5-1 with TRBJ1-3, with D maybe TRBD1 (6 bases). Per the germline V gene, CDR1 is SGHRS and CDR2 is YFSETQ. Deletions cut 4 bases from V and 0 bases from J, with 14 bases between. The CDR3 loop spans 16 amino acids. The DNA of the CDR3 is TGCGCCAGCAGCCCAGACCAGGGGCTCTCTGGAAACACCATATATTTT. It is translated as CASSPDQGLSGNTIYF.

V and J are TRBV16 and TRBJ2-6, with 9 bases identical to TRBD1. The CDR3 loop spans 21 amino acids. Unmatched junction bases numbered 16, after V lost 4 bases and J lost 0 bases. Looked up from germline, CDR1 is KGHSY and CDR2 is FQNENV. The CDR3 is CASSPGTGSPYGSSGANVLTF. Here the CDR3 DNA reads TGTGCCAGCAGCCCTGGGACAGGGTCTCCGTACGGAAGCTCTGGGGCCAACGTCCTGACTTTC. Complete variable domain (other parts from reference TRBV16 and TRBJ2-6): GEEVAQTPKHLVRGEGQKAKLYCAPIKGHSYVFWYQQVLKNEFKFLISFQNENVFDETGMPKERFSAKCLPNSPCSLEIQATKLEDSAVYFCASSPGTGSPYGSSGANVLTFGAGSRLTVL.

The chain links TRBV9 to TRBJ2-2, with a weak D call TRBD1 (5 bases). The V gene's germline CDR1 is SGDLS and CDR2 YYNGEE. The V and J ends lost 5 bases and 1 base respectively, with 9 bases between them. CDR3 length: 14 residues. CDR3 sequence (DNA): TGTGCCAGCAGAAGAGGACAGAACACCGGGGAGCTGTTTTTT. Its translation is CASRRGQNTGELFF.

The sample holds a few counts of this clone. The V call is TRBV10-1, the J call TRBJ1-5; unclear D gene. Deletions cut 3 bases from V and 16 bases from J, with 13 bases between. The CDR3 covers 11 residues. Germline V gene data show CDR1 as WNHNN and CDR2 as SYGVQD (reference sequence). DNA of the CDR3: TGCGCCAGCAGTGATCTAGGTTTTAAACATTTT. Its translation: CASSDLGFKHF.

This clone was seen a single time. V usage is TRBV10-1 and J usage is TRBJ1-1; 8 nucleotides agree with TRBD1. V was clipped by 2 bases and J by 0 bases; unmatched bases: 8. The CDR3 spans 17 residues. Germline CDR1 WNHNN, CDR2 SYGVQD (reference sequence). The CDR3 reads CASSERNGRGLNTEAFF. The CDR3 DNA reads TGCGCCAGCAGTGAGCGTAACGGCAGGGGGCTGAACACTGAAGCTTTCTTT.

The chain links TRBV7-8 to TRBJ1-2; D perhaps matches TRBD1 (5 bases). The CDR3 loop spans 13 amino acids. From germline, CDR1 is SGHVS and CDR2 FQNEAQ. V dropped 5 bases and J dropped 8 bases, with 15 bases sitting between them. This CDR3 reads CASSLGTREGYTF. DNA for the CDR3: TGTGCCAGCAGCCTCGGGACCCGGGAGGGCTACACCTTC.

V and J are TRBV6-5 and TRBJ2-3, with 9 bases that match TRBD2. This CDR3 spans 14 amino acids. The ends lost 4 bases at V and 6 bases at J; junction bases unmatched: 5. From germline, CDR1 is MNHEY and CDR2 SVGAGI. DNA of the CDR3: TGTGCCAGCAGTTTGAGCGGGGGGTGGGATACGCAGTATTTT. It codes for CASSLSGGWDTQYF.

V is TRBV7-7 and J is TRBJ2-1; TRBD1 aligns across 7 bases. The CDR3 has 15 residues. The V and J ends lost 3 bases and 3 bases, in that order; junction bases with no gene match: 5. Looked up from germline, CDR1 is SSHAT and CDR2 is FNYEAQ (reference sequence). The CDR3 nucleotides are TGTGCCAGCAGCTTGTCAGGGGGAAGCTACAATGAGCAGTTCTTC. Its translation is CASSLSGGSYNEQFF.

Written as DNA, the CDR3 is TGTGCCAGCAGCTTAAATAGCGGGGGAGTTGTTCGGGAGACCCAGTACTTC. This codes for CASSLNSGGVVRETQYF. J is TRBJ2-5 and V is TRBV13, with 9 bases aligning to TRBD2. Germline V CDR1 and CDR2: PRHDT, FYEKMQ (reference sequence). V was clipped by 2 bases and J by 5 bases; unmatched bases: 12. The CDR3 sequence is 17 residues long.

The gene calls are TRBV25-1 and TRBJ1-2; 9 bases are shared with TRBD1. Germline-derived CDR1 and CDR2 are MGHDK and SYGVNS. There are 13 residues in the CDR3. J was trimmed by 8 bases and V by 5 bases; bases with no gene match: 6. CDR3 sequence (DNA): TGTGCCAGCAGTCGGGACAGGGCTAGCGGCTACACCTTC. This translates into CASSRDRASGYTF.

The V call is TRBV28, the J call TRBJ1-2, with a tentative D call TRBD1 (5 bases). Trimming took off 6 bases at V and 4 bases at J, with 21 bases between the two ends. Looked up from germline, CDR1 is MDHEN and CDR2 is SYDVKM. CDR3 length equals 16 residues. The CDR3 loop reads CASSRRGGGSGYGYTF. For the CDR3, the DNA is TGTGCCAGCAGCCGGAGGGGAGGAGGTTCTGGCTATGGCTACACCTTC.